A single sample gave rise to the 19 T cell receptor beta chains below, sequenced in a study of blood T cell repertoires in COVID-19 (dated by TCRdb to 2020 to 2021). Libraries were prepared through the immunoSEQ multiplex PCR assay. Entries here come from immuneACCESS through TCRdb and include only in-frame sequences with V and J called. Some clones fail to appear in such tables; in the studies checked, an unresolved V gene covers under half of the shortfall, and the cause of the remainder is unknown. The sample table records roughly 380,000 clones; approximately 90% of these occur just once. The top ten constitute 1.5% to 1.9% of the sample. Sequenced input: peripheral blood. Every receptor here comes from a woman aged 40 to 50 with COVID-19, enrolled during active disease.

The V call is TRBV3-1 (or the pseudogene TRBV3-2), the J call TRBJ1-2; 10 positions agree with TRBD1. The germline gives CDR1 LGHDT, CDR2 YNNKEL (reference sequence). V was clipped by 8 bases and J by 6 bases; unmatched bases: 6. This CDR3 has 13 residues. The CDR3: CASSTGGKNGYTF. In DNA, the CDR3 is TGTGCCAGCTCGACAGGGGGCAAAAATGGCTACACCTTC.

The V call is TRBV3-1 (or the pseudogene TRBV3-2), the J call TRBJ2-1, with D uncertain. Germline V gene sequence: CDR1 LGHDT, CDR2 YNNKEL (reference sequence). The V gene lost 7 bases and the J gene lost 5 bases, with 18 bases spanning the gap. The CDR3 contains 15 residues. CDR3 bases: TGTGCCAGCACCTTTGGTAGCAGAGACCACAATGAGCAGTTCTTC. Residues: CASTFGSRDHNEQFF.

V gene TRBV18 combines with J gene TRBJ2-1; 9 positions match TRBD1. In germline, CDR1 is KGHSH, CDR2 LQKENI. This CDR3 is built from 14 residues. With V trimmed by 5 bases and J by 6 bases, 5 bases remained unmatched. CDR3 bases: TGTGCCAGCTCAGCGCGGGACAGGGTCAATGAGCAGTTCTTC. Protein product: CASSARDRVNEQFF.

Note on this clone: At one of its ends the junction is not consistent with the germline gene, which may arise from a read error. J is TRBJ1-1 and V is TRBV3-1 (or the pseudogene TRBV3-2), with D uncertain. There are 14 residues in the CDR3. CDR1 is LGHDT and CDR2 is YNNKEL in the germline V gene (reference sequence). The chain's CDR3 is CASSQVPGNSEAFF. As DNA, the CDR3 is TGTGCCAGCAGCCAAGTTCCGGGGAACTCTGAAGCTTTCTTT.

This clone was seen once. The V and J genes are TRBV19 and TRBJ2-2; TRBD2 matches at 11 bases. The CDR3 has 18 amino acids. The germline gives CDR1 LNHDA, CDR2 SQIVND (reference sequence). V shed 10 bases and J 5 bases; nucleotides not matched to a gene: 18. CDR3 amino acids: CATEGLAGGLRVTGELFF. The CDR3 nucleotides are TGTGCCACCGAGGGCCTAGCGGGGGGCCTTAGAGTAACCGGGGAGCTGTTTTTT.

The V and J genes are TRBV27 and TRBJ2-1, with D possibly TRBD1 on 5 matching bases. The germline V gene has CDR1 MNHEY and CDR2 SMNVEV (reference sequence). The CDR3 spans 13 residues. Deletions cut 0 bases from V and 8 bases from J, with 8 bases between. Here the CDR3 DNA reads TGTGCCAGCAGTTTATCTGGGGCCCATGAGCAGTTCTTC. Amino acid sequence: CASSLSGAHEQFF.

Remarks on this clone: This same CDR3 is encoded by further DNA sequences in the sample. The chain has TRBV19 and TRBJ2-7; TRBD2 matches at 9 bases. The CDR3 extends over 14 amino acids. V dropped 5 bases and J dropped 3; count of bases not matched to a gene: 5. Germline V gene data show CDR1 as LNHDA and CDR2 as SQIVND (reference sequence). In DNA, the CDR3 is TGTGCCAGTAGTGGGGGACTAGCCGGCTACGAGCAGTACTTC. It translates to CASSGGLAGYEQYF. The variable domain in full, with the rest retrieved from reference TRBV19 and TRBJ2-7, is DGGITQSPKYLFRKEGQNVTLSCEQNLNHDAMYWYRQDPGQGLRLIYYSQIVNDFQKGDIAEGYSVSREKKESFPLTVTSAQKNPTAFYLCASSGGLAGYEQYFGPGTRLTVT.

V usage is TRBV18 and J usage is TRBJ2-2, with D unresolved. Trimming took off 3 bases at V and 0 bases at J, with 8 bases between the two ends. CDR3 size: 15 residues. Germline V CDR1 and CDR2: KGHSH, LQKENI. CDR3 bases: TGTGCCAGCTCACCGCTTAGCACGAACACCGGGGAGCTGTTTTTT. This encodes CASSPLSTNTGELFF.

V gene TRBV10-3 combines with J gene TRBJ1-2; TRBD1 aligns across 10 bases. J gave up 3 bases and V 6 bases, and 4 bases lay outside the gene matches. CDR1 is ENHRY, CDR2 SYGVKD, per germline. CDR3 length equals 14 residues. Here the CDR3 DNA reads TGTGCCATCAGACCGGGACAGGGGCACTATGGCTACACCTTC. This codes for CAIRPGQGHYGYTF.

A word on this clone: Other DNA sequences within the sample encode an identical CDR3. This chain connects TRBV7-9 to TRBJ1-1; D call uncertain. Germline CDR1 is SEHNR and CDR2 is FQNEAQ (reference sequence). The CDR3 runs to 13 residues. V lost 3 bases and J lost 3, with 8 bases in between. Here the CDR3 reads CASSFTGDTEAFF. For the CDR3, the DNA is TGTGCCAGCAGCTTCACGGGAGACACTGAAGCTTTCTTT. Variable domain in full (rest from reference TRBV7-9 and TRBJ1-1): DTGVSQNPRHKITKRGQNVTFRCDPISEHNRLYWYRQTLGQGPEFLTYFQNEAQLEKSRLLSDRFSAERPKGSFSTLEIQRTEQGDSAMYLCASSFTGDTEAFFGQGTRLTVV.

The J gene is TRBJ1-1, the V gene TRBV2; no clear D. The length of the CDR3 is 15 residues. The germline V gene has CDR1 SNHLY and CDR2 FYNNEI. V lost 11 bases to trimming and J lost 4 bases, with 23 bases between them. The CDR3: CAAKPDLASGTEAFF. The CDR3 DNA reads TGTGCCGCCAAACCGGACCTAGCTTCAGGCACTGAAGCTTTCTTT.

This rearrangement joins TRBV7-2 to TRBJ1-4, with D unresolved. The germline CDR1 and CDR2 sequences are SGHTA and FQGNSA. Deletions cut 1 base from V and 0 bases from J, with 12 bases between. This CDR3 region has 17 residues. CDR3: CASSLERRGATNEKLFF. The CDR3, as DNA: TGTGCCAGCAGCTTAGAGCGCCGGGGTGCAACTAATGAAAAACTGTTTTTT.

This chain uses TRBV6-1 with TRBJ1-5; possibly TRBD1 for D (5 bases). CDR1 and CDR2 (germline): MNHNS, SASEGT. The length of the CDR3 is 17 residues. Trimming cost V 4 bases and J 0 bases, with 16 bases left between them. CDR3 DNA sequence: TGTGCCAGCAGTGTGGGGCCCAATCCATATAGCAATCAGCCCCAGCATTTT. Its protein product is CASSVGPNPYSNQPQHF.

The chain links TRBV19 to TRBJ2-7, with TRBD1 matching 7 bases. Unmatched junction bases numbered 10, after V lost 4 bases and J lost 4 bases. The CDR3 consists of 15 residues. Germline lookup yields CDR1 LNHDA and CDR2 SQIVND (reference sequence). The CDR3 nucleotides are TGTGCCAGTAGTAGCGCCCCGCAGGGGGTTTACGAGCAGTACTTC. Residues: CASSSAPQGVYEQYF.

This chain connects TRBV21-1 to TRBJ1-5. TRBV21-1 is flagged as a pseudogene. There are 18 residues in the CDR3. As DNA, the CDR3 is TGTGCCAGCAGCAAAGAGGGCCCTTGGAGGAAAAGAAATCAGCCCCAGCATTTT. It encodes CASSKEGPWRKRNQPQHF.

The V call is TRBV28, the J call TRBJ1-6; D ambiguous. V was cut by 5 bases and J by 3 bases, with 11 bases left in between. The CDR3 spans 15 residues. Germline CDR1 reads MDHEN; CDR2 reads SYDVKM. The CDR3 here is CASSRDGGYNSPLHF. The DNA for the CDR3 is TGTGCCAGCAGTCGAGATGGCGGCTATAATTCACCCCTCCACTTT.

This clone was counted only a few times. V is TRBV5-1 and J is TRBJ1-4, with D hard to call. CDR1 and CDR2 (germline): SGHRS, YFSETQ. The CDR3 is 13 amino acids. Trimming took 6 bases from V and 8 from J, leaving 14 bases between them. CDR3 loop: CASTRDGSEKLFF. In nucleotides, the CDR3 is TGCGCCAGCACTCGGGATGGGTCGGAAAAACTGTTTTTT. The full variable domain, completed using reference TRBV5-1 and TRBJ1-4, is KAGVTQTPRYLIKTRGQQVTLSCSPISGHRSVSWYQQTPGQGLQFLFEYFSETQRNKGNFPGRFSGRQFSNSRSEMNVSTLELGDSALYLCASTRDGSEKLFFGSGTQLSVL.

CDR3 amino acids: CASRLNPTGPNQPQHF. The CDR3 DNA follows: TGTGCCAGCCGCTTAAACCCGACAGGGCCAAATCAGCCCCAGCATTTT. The chain uses TRBV27 and TRBJ1-5; TRBD1 matches at 7 bases. Germline values: CDR1 MNHEY, CDR2 SMNVEV (reference sequence). CDR3 size: 16 residues. Trimming removed 8 bases from V and 4 bases from J; junction bases left unmatched: 14.

The J gene is TRBJ1-5, the V gene TRBV2, with D unresolved. CDR1 and CDR2 (germline): SNHLY, FYNNEI. V shed 7 bases and J shed 8 bases, with 12 bases lying between them. The CDR3 runs 12 residues. CDR3 protein: CASKKIGEPQHF. The CDR3 bases are TGTGCCAGCAAGAAAATCGGGGAGCCCCAGCATTTT.